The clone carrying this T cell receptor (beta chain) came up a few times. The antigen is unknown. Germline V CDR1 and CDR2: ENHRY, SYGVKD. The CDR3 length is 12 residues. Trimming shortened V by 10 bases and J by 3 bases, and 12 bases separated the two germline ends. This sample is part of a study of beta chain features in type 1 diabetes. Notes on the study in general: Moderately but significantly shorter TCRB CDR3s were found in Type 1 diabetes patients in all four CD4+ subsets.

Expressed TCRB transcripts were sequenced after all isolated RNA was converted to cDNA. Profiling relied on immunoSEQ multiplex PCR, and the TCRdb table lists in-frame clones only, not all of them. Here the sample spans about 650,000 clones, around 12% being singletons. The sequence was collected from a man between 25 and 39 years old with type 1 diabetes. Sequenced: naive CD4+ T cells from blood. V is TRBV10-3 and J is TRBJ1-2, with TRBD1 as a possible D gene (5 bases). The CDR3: CATVRGDYGYTF. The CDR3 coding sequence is TGTGCCACCGTGAGGGGCGACTATGGCTACACCTTC.